A selection of T cell receptor beta chains follows, all from one sample in a study of T-cell memory formation after mild COVID-19. TCRdb called the 5' RACE reads again in MiXCR, with one record for every CDR3 protein. This sample has around 500,000 distinct CDR3 sequences, with roughly 18% found just once. Sequenced: PBMCs or a T cell subset sorted from them (not recorded which). These receptor sequences come from an adult woman who had mild COVID-19 (a few samples of this study predate the infection). Cell type and time point are not known. Both conserved end residues are part of each CDR3. D genes are given only for firm matches. Size values are once, few and many counts, or a class for expanded clones, and some rows have none.

>TRBD2|15|few|TRBV6-2/TRBV6-3|TRBJ2-7
TGTGCCAGCAGTCCCACGACTAGCGGGAGCTACGAGCAGTACTTC
CASSPTTSGSYEQYF
>TRBD2|17|-|TRBV5-4|TRBJ2-1
TGTGCCAGCAGGAGGGGAGCGGGGCTAAGCTCCTACAATGAGCAGTTCTTC
CASRRGAGLSSYNEQFF
>-|15|few|TRBV20-1|TRBJ2-1
TGCAGTGCTAAGCCCCAGGGAATCTCCTACAATGAGCAGTTCTTC
CSAKPQGISYNEQFF
>TRBD1|15|-|TRBV6-1|TRBJ1-5
TGTGCCAGCAGCCCGACGGGACAGGGAGTTCAGCCCCAGCATTTT
CASSPTGQGVQPQHF
>TRBD1|13|-|TRBV7-2|TRBJ1-2
TGTGCCAGCAGCAGACAGGGGTTAAATGGCTACACCTTC
CASSRQGLNGYTF
>-|13|few|TRBV15|TRBJ1-3
TGTGCCACTAGCCCGGGCTCTGGAAACACCATATATTTT
CATSPGSGNTIYF
>TRBD1|12|-|TRBV6-5|TRBJ1-2
TGTGCCAGCCGGGACAGGGGATATGGCTACACCTTC
CASRDRGYGYTF
>TRBD1|18|few|TRBV24-1|TRBJ2-1
TGTGCCACCAGTGACCAGAAGACGCGGGACAGGGAGGTCAATGAGCAGTTCTTC
CATSDQKTRDREVNEQFF
>-|17|many|TRBV7-9|TRBJ2-7
TGTGCCAGCAGCTTAGGGCACCAGAATATTGGAGCCTACGAGCAGTACTTC
CASSLGHQNIGAYEQYF
>TRBD1|14|-|TRBV5-1|TRBJ2-7
TGCGCCAGCAGCTCCCGACAGGGATCCTACGAGCAGTACTTC
CASSSRQGSYEQYF
>TRBD1|17|many|TRBV4-1|TRBJ1-6
TGCGCCAGCAGCCCCACCACCCAGGGACAGGGGAGGGGACCCCTCCACTTT
CASSPTTQGQGRGPLHF
>-|15|-|TRBV12-3/TRBV12-4|TRBJ1-2
TGTGCCAGCAGTTTAAACGGGGATCGGGCCTATGGCTACACCTTC
CASSLNGDRAYGYTF
>-|15|few|TRBV7-2|TRBJ2-1
TGTGCCAGCAGCTTATGGGCTAGCGCTAACAATGAGCAGTTCTTC
CASSLWASANNEQFF
>TRBD1|17|-|TRBV2|TRBJ1-3
TGTGCCAGCAGTGAAGAAGGGAGGACAGGGTTTGGAAACACCATATATTTT
CASSEEGRTGFGNTIYF
>-|15|few|TRBV7-9|TRBJ1-3
TGTGCCAGCAGCTTGGCAGGCCTCTCTGGAAACACCATATATTTT
CASSLAGLSGNTIYF
>TRBD2|14|few|TRBV20-1|TRBJ2-3
TGCAGTGCTCACACCGGGACTAGGGACGATACGCAGTATTTT
CSAHTGTRDDTQYF
>-|14|-|TRBV5-1|TRBJ1-3
TGCGCCAGCAGCTTGGGGACTTCTGGAAACACCATATATTTT
CASSLGTSGNTIYF
>-|13|few|TRBV12-3/TRBV12-4|TRBJ1-2
TGTGCCAGCAGTCCCAATCTCAACAGAGGCTACACCTTC
CASSPNLNRGYTF
>-|15|-|TRBV6-1|TRBJ1-2
TGTGCCAGCAGCGGGGCCCGGGGCAGCCTCTATGGCTACACCTTC
CASSGARGSLYGYTF
>-|16|few|TRBV11-2|TRBJ2-3
TGTGCCAGCAGCAAGAGAGCCGGGACAATCACAGATACGCAGTATTTT
CASSKRAGTITDTQYF
>-|16|-|TRBV7-8|TRBJ2-3
TGTGCCAGCAGTTTCAACAGGGTCGTTGACACAGATACGCAGTATTTT
CASSFNRVVDTDTQYF
>TRBD1|14|once|TRBV2|TRBJ2-1
TGTGCCTGTCGGGGACAGGGGGCGCGTAATGAGCAGTTCTTC
CACRGQGARNEQFF
>-|14|few|TRBV9|TRBJ2-7
TGTGCCAGCGGGGTGGGGCAGGCCCCCTACGAGCAGTACTTC
CASGVGQAPYEQYF
>-|13|few|TRBV5-1|TRBJ1-1
TGCGCCAGCAGCTTGAGCAAGGTCACTGAAGCTTTCTTT
CASSLSKVTEAFF
>-|14|-|TRBV12-3/TRBV12-4|TRBJ1-3
TGTGCCGGTACTACAGGTTTCTCTGGAAACACCATATATTTT
CAGTTGFSGNTIYF
>TRBD1|15|-|TRBV4-1|TRBJ2-7
TGCGCCAGCAGCCCCGGACAGGGGCCTAACTACGAGCAGTACTTC
CASSPGQGPNYEQYF
>-|12|many|TRBV24-1|TRBJ2-3
TGTGCCACCAGTGTTGGTACAGATACGCAGTATTTT
CATSVGTDTQYF
>-|16|few|TRBV20-1|TRBJ2-4
TGCAGTGGTACACTACTAAGCCGACTAGCCAAAAACATTCAGTACTTC
CSGTLLSRLAKNIQYF
>-|14|many|TRBV20-1|TRBJ1-2
TGCAGTGCTAGCCCGGGACAATTATCCTATGGCTACACCTTC
CSASPGQLSYGYTF
>-|15|few|TRBV5-1|TRBJ2-3
TGCGCCAGCAGCTTGTGGGGAGATAGAACAGATACGCAGTATTTT
CASSLWGDRTDTQYF
>TRBD1|13|few|TRBV30|TRBJ2-7
TGTGCCTGGAGTGCGGGACAGGGTGGCGAGCAGTACTTC
CAWSAGQGGEQYF
>-|10|-|TRBV20-1|TRBJ2-7
TGCAGTGCGGGGCTTTACGAGCAGTACTTC
CSAGLYEQYF
>TRBD1|14|few|TRBV5-6|TRBJ1-1
TGTGCCAGCAGCTTGGTTGGACAGGACACTGAAGCTTTCTTT
CASSLVGQDTEAFF
>-|13|few|TRBV7-2|TRBJ1-5
TGTGCCAGCAGCTTATGGCCCAATCAGCCCCAGCATTTT
CASSLWPNQPQHF
>TRBD1|14|-|TRBV6-2/TRBV6-3|TRBJ1-1
TGTGCCAGCAGTCGCCCTGGGACAGGGGCTGAAGCTTTCTTT
CASSRPGTGAEAFF
>TRBD1|16|-|TRBV29-1|TRBJ1-1
TGCAGCGTCACCATGGCCGGGACAGGGGGAGAAGTATTTGCTTTCTTT
CSVTMAGTGGEVFAFF
>-|14|-|TRBV24-1|TRBJ1-5
TGTGCCACCAGTGATTTGGGGGTGCGACAGCCCCAGCATTTT
CATSDLGVRQPQHF
>-|13|-|TRBV6-6|TRBJ2-1
TGTGCCACCTCCGGGGGAAGGGATAATGAGCAGTTCTTC
CATSGGRDNEQFF
>-|12|-|TRBV30|TRBJ2-5
TGTGCCTGGGGGGACAACCAAGAGACCCAGTACTTC
CAWGDNQETQYF
>TRBD1|16|-|TRBV6-5|TRBJ1-1
TGTGCCAGCAGTTACTCGGGGACAGTGATAAACACTGAAGCTTTCTTT
CASSYSGTVINTEAFF
>-|13|-|TRBV12-3/TRBV12-4|TRBJ1-1
TGTGCCAGTGGGTCCGGTGTGAACACTGAAGCTTTCTTT
CASGSGVNTEAFF
>-|16|many|TRBV19|TRBJ2-1
TGTGCCAGTAGTATAGAGAAGTCCAGCTCCTACAATGAGCAGTTCTTC
CASSIEKSSSYNEQFF
>-|15|-|TRBV7-9|TRBJ2-1
TGTGCCAGCAGCCTAACCGGGACGGATAACAATGAGCAGTTCTTC
CASSLTGTDNNEQFF
>-|14|-|TRBV7-6|TRBJ2-5
TGTGCCAGCAGCGGATACGGGACTCAAGAGACCCAGTACTTC
CASSGYGTQETQYF
>TRBD1|14|-|TRBV24-1|TRBJ2-1
TGTGCCACCAGTTTCACCGGGACAGGCTATGAGCAGTTCTTC
CATSFTGTGYEQFF